This entry features one T cell receptor (beta chain) sequence. It lacks a known antigen. It has no much larger one-base neighbor in the sample; base qualities were not kept. Whole blood was collected in K2EDTA tubes by collaborating institutions according to the institutions' own protocols. For TCRbeta analysis, collaborators shipped samples in one of three forms: frozen whole blood, isolated PBMCs, or DNA extracted from either of those sample types. The CDR3 numbers 14 residues from cysteine through phenylalanine. The sequence is cut down to CDR3 DNA, 42 bases in frame from base 1. Trimming removed 6 bases from V and 15 bases from J; the gene matches leave 13 bases unexplained. Taken from the germline V gene, the CDR1 and CDR2 loops are SNHLY and FYNNEI. The data stem from a study of blood T cell repertoires in COVID-19 (dated by TCRdb to about 2020). About the full investigation: Collaborator samples came from the United States, Italy and Spain and covered acute and convalescent phases of COVID-19. The prospective study material was composed of cDNA or gDNA derived from T cells, B-cell-depleted T cells, or PBMCs. Sample metadata almost always included a de-identified subject ID, COVID-19 status, age in years and sex. Samples came from the ongoing ImmuneRACE study (first 160 participants) plus 1,254 subjects from 6 global collaborators. The repertoires were made available in a free public database intended to serve as a resource for research on the immune response to SARS-CoV-2. The dataset comprised deeply sampled blood TCRbeta repertoires from subjects exposed to, actively infected with, or recovered from COVID-19. Where HLA class I and class II types were available, the types were taken from metadata supplied by the sample provider, not from assay-based typing. Study-level results and caveats: The quantity of clinical and demographic metadata differed by source and by participant and was supplied without curation.

The immunoSEQ Assay, a bias-controlled multiplex PCR, was used to amplify TCRbeta CDR3 regions from genomic DNA. Concerning the study's data processing: The number of nucleated cells in each sample was estimated from the amplification of reference gene primers within the assay. To quantify the absolute abundance of each unique TCRbeta CDR3 rearrangement, sequence reads were collapsed and filtered. For each sample, productive Simpson clonality was calculated as the square root of Simpson's diversity index across productive rearrangements. This is the immuneACCESS table as TCRdb keeps it, with only in-frame sequences that have V and J called. A part of the clones is gone; compared with another copy, unresolved V genes explain less than half, and the rest is unexplained. D and trimming come from the DNA, and the V and J calls and clone size come from that table. The table for this sample lists about 140,000 clones; 70% to 90% of them were counted only once. The ten biggest clones cover over 5% of the sample.

This receptor chain uses TRBV2 and TRBJ1-5, with TRBD1 identical over 11 junction bases. Sequenced material: peripheral blood. This sequence was found in a human donor in a cohort sampled during active COVID-19. The CDR3 region has the sequence CASSVGIGQGASHF. In nucleotides, the sequence is TGTGCCAGCAGCGTCGGAATCGGACAGGGGGCTTCGCATTTT.